The entry that follows covers one TCR beta chain sequence. Generated by immunoSEQ multiplex PCR, the TCRdb table keeps only in-frame clones and is missing some. The sample consists of some 100,000 clones, just over 85% of them appearing once. These data come from a study of blood T cell repertoires in COVID-19. Self-reported history from a screening survey and questionnaire set each donor's cohort. The sequenced sample was PBMCs or T cells enriched from blood (not recorded which). This sequence was found in a woman aged 45-60 years who had recovered from COVID-19.

The CDR3 here is CAGALSENYNSPLHF. The CDR3 region has the DNA TGTGCCGGGGCCCTCTCAGAGAACTATAATTCACCCCTCCACTTT. The chain has TRBV6-5 and TRBJ1-6; weak D call: TRBD1 (5 bases). Per the germline V gene, CDR1 is MNHEY and CDR2 is SVGAGI. CDR3 size: 15 residues. With 11 bases removed from V and 3 bases from J, the gap between germline ends came to 17 bases.